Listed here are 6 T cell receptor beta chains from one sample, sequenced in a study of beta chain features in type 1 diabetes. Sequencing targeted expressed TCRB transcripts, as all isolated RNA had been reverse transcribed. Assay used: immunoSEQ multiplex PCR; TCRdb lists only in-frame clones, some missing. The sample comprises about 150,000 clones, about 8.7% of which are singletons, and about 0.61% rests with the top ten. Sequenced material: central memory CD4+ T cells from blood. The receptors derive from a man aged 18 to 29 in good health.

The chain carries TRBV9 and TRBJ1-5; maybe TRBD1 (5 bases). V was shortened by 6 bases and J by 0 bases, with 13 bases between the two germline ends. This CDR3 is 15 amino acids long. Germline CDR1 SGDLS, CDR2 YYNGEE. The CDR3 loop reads CASNRQGDSNQPQHF. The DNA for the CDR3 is TGTGCCAGCAACCGACAAGGGGATAGCAATCAGCCCCAGCATTTT.

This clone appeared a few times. The CDR3 DNA reads as TGCGCCAGCAGCCAAGATTCAAGCGGGGGGGCCCCGCAGTTCTTC. Its protein product is CASSQDSSGGAPQFF. The chain combines TRBV4-3 with TRBJ2-1; TRBD2 aligns across 10 bases. J gave up 12 bases and V 0 bases, and 8 bases lay outside the gene matches. Germline V gives CDR1 LGHNA, CDR2 YSLEER. The CDR3 is made up of 15 amino acids.

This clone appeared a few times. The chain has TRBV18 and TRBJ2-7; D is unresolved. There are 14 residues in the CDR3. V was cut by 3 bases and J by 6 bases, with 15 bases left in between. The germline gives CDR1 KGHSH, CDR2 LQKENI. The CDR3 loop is CASSPRPGLGEQYF. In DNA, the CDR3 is TGTGCCAGCTCACCGCGACCAGGCCTCGGCGAGCAGTACTTC.

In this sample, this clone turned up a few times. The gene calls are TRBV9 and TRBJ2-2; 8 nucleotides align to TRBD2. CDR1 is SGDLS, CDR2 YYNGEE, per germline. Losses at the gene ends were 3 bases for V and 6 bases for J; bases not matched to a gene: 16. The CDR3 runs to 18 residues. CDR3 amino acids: CASSGASRGGNGSGELFF. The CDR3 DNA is TGTGCCAGCAGCGGAGCCTCTCGGGGGGGTAATGGGTCCGGGGAGCTGTTTTTT.

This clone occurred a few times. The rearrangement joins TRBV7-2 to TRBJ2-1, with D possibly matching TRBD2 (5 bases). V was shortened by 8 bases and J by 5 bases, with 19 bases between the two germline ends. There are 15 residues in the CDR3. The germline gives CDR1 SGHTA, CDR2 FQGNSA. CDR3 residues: CASFQDSLGNNEQFF. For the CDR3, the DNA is TGTGCCAGCTTTCAGGACTCCCTCGGCAACAATGAGCAGTTCTTC.

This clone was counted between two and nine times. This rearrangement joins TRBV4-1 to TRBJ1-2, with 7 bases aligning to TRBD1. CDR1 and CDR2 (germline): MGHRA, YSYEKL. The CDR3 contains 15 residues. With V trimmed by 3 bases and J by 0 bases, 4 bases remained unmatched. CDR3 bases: TGCGCCAGCAGCCAGGACGACAGGGCTAACTATGGCTACACCTTC. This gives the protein CASSQDDRANYGYTF.